A selection of T cell receptor beta chains follows, all from one sample in a study of cytomegalovirus exposure and HLA in healthy donors. Clones were read by immunoSEQ multiplex PCR, and TCRdb kept only the in-frame ones, dropping some. Of approximately 190,000 clones listed, 82% are singletons. Sequencing input: PBMCs. Source of these receptors: a woman between 18 and 30 years old in good health and CMV-seronegative. Each CDR3 is given with its conserved first and last residue. Clone size is stated in some rows and not others, as once, few, many or a class when expanded.

TRBV2 | few | CASSDFRGTGELFF
TRBV6-5 | once | CASSPLSGSSYEQYF
TRBV5-6 | NA | CASSAPPGTDTQYF
TRBV28 | NA | CASSPSGTGDEKLFF
TRBV27 | NA | CASSLWGGPYEQYF
TRBV25-1 | few | CASSAQGLVVGYTF
TRBV7-8 | few | CASSLGTGSYEQYF
TRBV28 | few | CASSLWSRDNEQFF
TRBV18 | few | CASSPQNSGANVLTF
TRBV19 | NA | CASSIRNYGYTF
TRBV5-4 | NA | CASSRVAGGRPNEQFF
TRBV6-4 | NA | CASSDSGGNSPLHF
TRBV5-1 | NA | CASSFSGNTEAFF
TRBV9 | NA | CASSLTMGLAGYNEQFF
TRBV5-1 | NA | CASSLEASGRSEQFF
TRBV13 | NA | CASSLYLAGSTDTQYF
TRBV10-1 | NA | CASEGDSTEAFF
TRBV6-5 | NA | CASSFQGGSGTVLYF
TRBV18 | NA | CASSPPASGRFANVLTF
TRBV4-1 | NA | CASSHRPDTQYF